The sequence of this T cell receptor (beta chain) was determined in a study of identical twins. This clonotype has just a few counts. The authors used template switching to add a universal primer site and gave cDNA unique molecular identifiers. TCRdb fed the 5' RACE reads into MiXCR, producing one record per CDR3 protein. The sample comprises 700,000 to 950,000 distinct CDR3 sequences, about 12% of which are singletons, and about 1.5% rests with the top ten. These data were also reused for a study on yellow fever vaccine responses in identical twins.

This sequence was found in a woman between 18 and 30 years old in good health. The sequenced material came from PBMCs.

CDR3 sequence (DNA): TGCAGCGGTTCGGGGCGCAACTCCTACAATGAGCAGTTCTTC. Translation: CSGSGRNSYNEQFF. The genes are TRBV29-1 and TRBJ2-1; either TRBD1 or TRBD2 may fit D (5 bases each). Trimming cost V 7 bases and J 0 bases, with 13 bases left between them. Looked up from germline, CDR1 is SQVTM and CDR2 is ANQGSEA. The CDR3 loop spans 14 amino acids.